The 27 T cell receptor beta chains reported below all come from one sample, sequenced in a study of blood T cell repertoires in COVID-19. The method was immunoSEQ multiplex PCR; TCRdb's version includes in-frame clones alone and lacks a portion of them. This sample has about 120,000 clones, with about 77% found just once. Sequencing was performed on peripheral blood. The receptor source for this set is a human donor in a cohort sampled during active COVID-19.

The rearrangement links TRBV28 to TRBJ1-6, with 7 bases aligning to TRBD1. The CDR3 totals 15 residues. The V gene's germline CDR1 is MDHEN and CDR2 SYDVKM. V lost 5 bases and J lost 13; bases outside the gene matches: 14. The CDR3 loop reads CASSATGTRGAPLHF. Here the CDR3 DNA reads TGTGCCAGCAGTGCGACAGGGACCCGAGGTGCGCCCCTCCACTTT.

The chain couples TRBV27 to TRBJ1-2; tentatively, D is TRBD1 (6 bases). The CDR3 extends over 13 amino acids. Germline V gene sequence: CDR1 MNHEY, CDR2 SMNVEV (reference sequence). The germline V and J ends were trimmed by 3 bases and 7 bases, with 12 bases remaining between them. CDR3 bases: TGTGCCAGCAGTTTGCGGGGGCTCAGTGGCTACACCTTC. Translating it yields CASSLRGLSGYTF.

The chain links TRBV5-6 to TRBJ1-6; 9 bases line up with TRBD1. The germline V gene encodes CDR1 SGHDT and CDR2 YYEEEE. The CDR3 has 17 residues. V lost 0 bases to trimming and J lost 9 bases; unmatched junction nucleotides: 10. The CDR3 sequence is CASSLGDREGEGSPLHF. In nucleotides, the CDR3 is TGTGCCAGCAGCTTGGGGGACAGGGAAGGCGAGGGTTCACCCCTCCACTTT.

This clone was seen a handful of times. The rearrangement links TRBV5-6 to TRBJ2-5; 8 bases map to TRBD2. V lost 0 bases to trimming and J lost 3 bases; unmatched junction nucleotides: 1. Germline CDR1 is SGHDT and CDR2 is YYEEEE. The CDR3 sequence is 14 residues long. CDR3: CASSLGTSKETQYF. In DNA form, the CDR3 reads TGTGCCAGCAGCTTGGGGACTAGCAAAGAGACCCAGTACTTC.

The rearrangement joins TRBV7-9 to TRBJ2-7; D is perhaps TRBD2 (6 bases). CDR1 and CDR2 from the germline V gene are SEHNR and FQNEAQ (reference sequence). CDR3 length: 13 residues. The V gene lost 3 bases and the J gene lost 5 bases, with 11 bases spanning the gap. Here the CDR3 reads CASSLGEAHEQYF. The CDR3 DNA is TGTGCCAGCAGCTTGGGGGAGGCCCACGAGCAGTACTTC. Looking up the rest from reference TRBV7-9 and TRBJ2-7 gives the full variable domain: DTGVSQNPRHKITKRGQNVTFRCDPISEHNRLYWYRQTLGQGPEFLTYFQNEAQLEKSRLLSDRFSAERPKGSFSTLEIQRTEQGDSAMYLCASSLGEAHEQYFGPGTRLTVT.

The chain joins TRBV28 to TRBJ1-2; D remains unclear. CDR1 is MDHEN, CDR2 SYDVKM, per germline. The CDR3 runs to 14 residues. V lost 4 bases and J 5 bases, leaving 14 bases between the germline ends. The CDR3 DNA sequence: TGTGCCAGCAGTTCTACGACAAACAGATATGGCTACACCTTC. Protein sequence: CASSSTTNRYGYTF.

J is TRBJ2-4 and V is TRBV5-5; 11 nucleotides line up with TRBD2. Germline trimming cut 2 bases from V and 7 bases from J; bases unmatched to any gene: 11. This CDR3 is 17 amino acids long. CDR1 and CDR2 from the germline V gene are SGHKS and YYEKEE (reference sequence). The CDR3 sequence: CASSFELAGGRGNIQYF. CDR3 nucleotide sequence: TGTGCCAGCAGCTTTGAGCTAGCGGGGGGACGGGGCAACATTCAGTACTTC.

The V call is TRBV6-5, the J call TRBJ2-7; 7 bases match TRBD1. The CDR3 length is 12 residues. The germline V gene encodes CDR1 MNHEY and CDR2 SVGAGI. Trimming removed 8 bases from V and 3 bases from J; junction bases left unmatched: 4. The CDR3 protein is CASEGAVYEQYF. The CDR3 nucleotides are TGTGCCAGCGAGGGGGCAGTCTACGAGCAGTACTTC.

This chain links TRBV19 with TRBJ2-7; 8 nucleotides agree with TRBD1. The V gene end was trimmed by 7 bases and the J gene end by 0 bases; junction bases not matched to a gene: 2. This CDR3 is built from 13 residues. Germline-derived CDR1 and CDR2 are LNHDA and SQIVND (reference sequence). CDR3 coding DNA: TGTGCCAGTATTGGGACAGGCTCCTACGAGCAGTACTTC. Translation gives CASIGTGSYEQYF.

As DNA, the CDR3 is TGTGCCAGCTCATCGGGGACCGGGGAGCTGTTTTTT. Encoded protein: CASSSGTGELFF. The chain recombines TRBV18 with TRBJ2-2, with a weak D call TRBD2 (5 bases). CDR1 is KGHSH and CDR2 is LQKENI in the germline V gene. The CDR3 contains 12 residues. The V end lost 5 bases, the J end lost 5 bases, and 6 bases lay between the germline ends.

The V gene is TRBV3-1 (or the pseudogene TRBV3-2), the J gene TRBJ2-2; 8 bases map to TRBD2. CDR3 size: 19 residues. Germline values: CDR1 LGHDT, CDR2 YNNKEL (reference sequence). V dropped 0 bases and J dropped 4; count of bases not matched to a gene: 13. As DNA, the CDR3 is TGTGCCAGCAGCCAAGATTGGCGGGGGGTGGTTTCGAGCACCGGGGAGCTGTTTTTT. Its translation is CASSQDWRGVVSSTGELFF.

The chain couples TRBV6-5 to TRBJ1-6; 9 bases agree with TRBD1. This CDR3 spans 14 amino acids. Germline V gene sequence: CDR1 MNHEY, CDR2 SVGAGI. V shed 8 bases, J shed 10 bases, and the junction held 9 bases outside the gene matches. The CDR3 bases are TGTGCCAGCGTGGGACAGGGAGGATACTCACCCCTCCACTTT. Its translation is CASVGQGGYSPLHF.

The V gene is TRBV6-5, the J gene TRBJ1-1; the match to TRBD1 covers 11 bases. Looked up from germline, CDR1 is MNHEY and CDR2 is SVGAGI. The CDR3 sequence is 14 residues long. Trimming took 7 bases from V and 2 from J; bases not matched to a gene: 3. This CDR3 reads CASTRTGGNTEAFF. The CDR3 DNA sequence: TGTGCCAGCACTCGGACAGGGGGCAACACTGAAGCTTTCTTT.

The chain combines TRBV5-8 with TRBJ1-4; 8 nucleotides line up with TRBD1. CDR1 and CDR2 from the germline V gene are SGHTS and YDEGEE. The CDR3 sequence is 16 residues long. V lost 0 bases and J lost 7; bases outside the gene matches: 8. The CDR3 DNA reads TGTGCCAGCAGCTTGGGGCAGGGGGCGTTTATTGAAAAACTGTTTTTT. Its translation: CASSLGQGAFIEKLFF.

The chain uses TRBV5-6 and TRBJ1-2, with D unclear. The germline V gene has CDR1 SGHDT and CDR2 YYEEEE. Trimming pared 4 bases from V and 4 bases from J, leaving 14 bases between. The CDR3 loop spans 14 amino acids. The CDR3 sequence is CASSPDRLSYGYTF. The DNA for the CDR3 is TGTGCCAGCAGCCCGGACCGACTAAGCTATGGCTACACCTTC.

CDR3 in DNA: TGTGCCAGCAGCTTAAGTGGGACTACTCGCTACAATGAGCAGTTCTTC. Protein product: CASSLSGTTRYNEQFF. This chain links TRBV7-9 with TRBJ2-1; 7 bases fit TRBD2. J was trimmed by 3 bases and V by 2 bases; bases with no gene match: 7. The CDR3 sequence is 16 residues long. CDR1 and CDR2 from the germline V gene are SEHNR and FQNEAQ (reference sequence).

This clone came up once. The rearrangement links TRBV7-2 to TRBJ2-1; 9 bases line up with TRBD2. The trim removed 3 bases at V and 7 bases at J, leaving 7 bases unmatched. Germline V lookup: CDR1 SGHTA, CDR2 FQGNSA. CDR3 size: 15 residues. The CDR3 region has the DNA TGTGCCAGCAGCTTGGTAGCGGGAGTTAAAAATGAGCAGTTCTTC. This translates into CASSLVAGVKNEQFF. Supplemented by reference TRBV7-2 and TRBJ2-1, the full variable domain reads GAGVSQSPSNKVTEKGKDVELRCDPISGHTALYWYRQSLGQGLEFLIYFQGNSAPDKSGLPSDRFSAERTGGSVSTLTIQRTQQEDSAVYLCASSLVAGVKNEQFFGPGTRLTVL.

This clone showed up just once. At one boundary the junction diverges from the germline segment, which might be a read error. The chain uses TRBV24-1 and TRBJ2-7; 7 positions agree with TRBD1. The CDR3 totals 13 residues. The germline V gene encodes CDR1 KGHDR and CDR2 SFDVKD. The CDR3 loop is CATSEGQRYEQYF. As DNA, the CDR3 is TGTGCCACGAGTGAGGGACAGCGATACGAGCAGTACTTC.

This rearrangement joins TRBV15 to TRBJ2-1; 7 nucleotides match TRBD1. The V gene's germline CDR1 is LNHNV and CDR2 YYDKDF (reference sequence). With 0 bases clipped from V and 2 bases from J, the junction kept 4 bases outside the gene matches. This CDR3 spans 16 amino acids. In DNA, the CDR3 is TGTGCCACCAGCAGAGATCACAGGGGCGCCTACAATGAGCAGTTCTTC. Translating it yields CATSRDHRGAYNEQFF. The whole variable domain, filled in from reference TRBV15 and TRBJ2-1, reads DAMVIQNPRYQVTQFGKPVTLSCSQTLNHNVMYWYQQKSSQAPKLLFHYYDKDFNNEADTPDNFQSRRPNTSFCFLDIRSPGLGDTAMYLCATSRDHRGAYNEQFFGPGTRLTVL.

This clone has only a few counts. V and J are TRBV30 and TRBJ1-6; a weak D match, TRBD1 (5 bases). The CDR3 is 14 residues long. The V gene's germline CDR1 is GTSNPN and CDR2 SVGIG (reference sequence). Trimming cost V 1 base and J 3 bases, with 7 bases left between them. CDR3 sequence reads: CAWSAGNYNSPLHF. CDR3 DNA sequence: TGTGCCTGGAGTGCAGGGAACTATAATTCACCCCTCCACTTT.

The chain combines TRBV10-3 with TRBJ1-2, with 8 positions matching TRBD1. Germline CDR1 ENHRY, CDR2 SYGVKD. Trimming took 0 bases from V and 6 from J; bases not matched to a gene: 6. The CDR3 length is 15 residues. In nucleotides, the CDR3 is TGTGCCATCAGTGAGTCAGGTCAGGGGGCGAATGGCTACACCTTC. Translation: CAISESGQGANGYTF.

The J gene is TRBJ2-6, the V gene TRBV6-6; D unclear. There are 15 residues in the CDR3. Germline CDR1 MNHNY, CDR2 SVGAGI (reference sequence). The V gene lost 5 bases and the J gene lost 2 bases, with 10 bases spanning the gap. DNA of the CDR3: TGTGCCAGCAGTGCCCACAGAGCTGGGGCCAACGTCCTGACTTTC. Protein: CASSAHRAGANVLTF.

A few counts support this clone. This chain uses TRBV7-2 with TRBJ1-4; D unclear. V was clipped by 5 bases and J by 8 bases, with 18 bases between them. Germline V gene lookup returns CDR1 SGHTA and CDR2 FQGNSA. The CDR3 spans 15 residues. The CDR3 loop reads CASSLAGMAEEKLFF. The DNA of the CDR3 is TGTGCCAGCAGCCTCGCGGGGATGGCGGAGGAAAAACTGTTTTTT.

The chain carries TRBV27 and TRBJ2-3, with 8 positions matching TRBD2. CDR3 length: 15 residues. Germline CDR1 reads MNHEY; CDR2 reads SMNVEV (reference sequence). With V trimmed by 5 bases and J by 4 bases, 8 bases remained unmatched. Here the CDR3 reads CASSPPAGGADTQYF. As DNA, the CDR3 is TGTGCCAGCAGTCCCCCGGCGGGGGGAGCAGATACGCAGTATTTT.

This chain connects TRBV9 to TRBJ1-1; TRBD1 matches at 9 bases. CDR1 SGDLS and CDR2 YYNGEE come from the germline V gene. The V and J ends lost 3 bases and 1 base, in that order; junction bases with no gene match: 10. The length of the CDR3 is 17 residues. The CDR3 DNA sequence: TGTGCCAGCAGCGCTACAGGGGGCGTGGGGAGGAACACTGAAGCTTTCTTT. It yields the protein CASSATGGVGRNTEAFF.

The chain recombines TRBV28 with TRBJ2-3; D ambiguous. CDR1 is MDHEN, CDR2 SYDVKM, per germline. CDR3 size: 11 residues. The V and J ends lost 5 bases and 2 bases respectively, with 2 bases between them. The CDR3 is CASSLTDTQYF. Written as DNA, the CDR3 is TGTGCCAGCAGTCTCACAGATACGCAGTATTTT.

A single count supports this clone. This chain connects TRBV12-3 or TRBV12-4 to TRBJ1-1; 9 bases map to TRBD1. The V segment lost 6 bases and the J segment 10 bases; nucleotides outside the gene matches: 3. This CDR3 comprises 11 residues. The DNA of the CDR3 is TGTGCCAGCAGGATGACAGGGGGAGCTTTCTTT. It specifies CASRMTGGAFF.